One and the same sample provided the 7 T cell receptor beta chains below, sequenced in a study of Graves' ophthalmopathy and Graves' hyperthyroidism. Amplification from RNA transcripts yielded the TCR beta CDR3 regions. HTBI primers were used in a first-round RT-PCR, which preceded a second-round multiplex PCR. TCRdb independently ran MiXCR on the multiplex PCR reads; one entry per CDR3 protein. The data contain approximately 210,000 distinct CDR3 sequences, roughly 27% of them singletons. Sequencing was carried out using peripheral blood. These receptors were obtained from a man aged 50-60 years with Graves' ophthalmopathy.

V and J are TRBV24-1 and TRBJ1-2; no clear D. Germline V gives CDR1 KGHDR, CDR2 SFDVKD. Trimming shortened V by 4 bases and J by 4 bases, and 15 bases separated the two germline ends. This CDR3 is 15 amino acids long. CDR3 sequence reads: CATSDPIRGGYGYTF. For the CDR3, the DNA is TGTGCCACCAGTGACCCCATTCGGGGAGGCTATGGCTACACCTTC.

In DNA form, the CDR3 reads TGTGCCAGCAGTCACGGTGCGATCCAAGAGACCCAGTACTTC. Protein product: CASSHGAIQETQYF. V gene TRBV12-3 or TRBV12-4 combines with J gene TRBJ2-5; D is ambiguous. The V end lost 5 bases, the J end lost 1 base, and 11 bases lay between the germline ends. The CDR3 contains 14 residues.

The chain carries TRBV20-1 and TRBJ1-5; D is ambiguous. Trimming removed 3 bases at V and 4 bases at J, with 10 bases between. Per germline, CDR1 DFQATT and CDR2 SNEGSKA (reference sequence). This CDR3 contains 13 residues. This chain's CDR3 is CSASATHNQPQHF. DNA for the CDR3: TGCAGTGCTAGTGCAACTCATAATCAGCCCCAGCATTTT.

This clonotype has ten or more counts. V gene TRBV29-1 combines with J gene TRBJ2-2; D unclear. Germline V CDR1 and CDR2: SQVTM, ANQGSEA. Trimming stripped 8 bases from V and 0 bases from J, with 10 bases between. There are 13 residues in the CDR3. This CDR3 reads CSFLAPNTGELFF. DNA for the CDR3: TGCAGCTTCTTGGCACCGAACACCGGGGAGCTGTTTTTT.

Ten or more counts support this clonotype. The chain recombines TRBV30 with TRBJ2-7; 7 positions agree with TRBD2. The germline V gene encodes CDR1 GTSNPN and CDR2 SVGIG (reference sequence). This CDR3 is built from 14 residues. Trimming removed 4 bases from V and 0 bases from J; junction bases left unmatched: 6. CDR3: CAWISSGVSYEQYF. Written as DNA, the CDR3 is TGTGCCTGGATTTCGAGCGGGGTCTCCTACGAGCAGTACTTC.

The chain's CDR3 is CASSLQEGNTEAFF. Here the CDR3 DNA reads TGTGCCAGCAGTTTACAGGAGGGGAACACTGAAGCTTTCTTT. This rearrangement joins TRBV27 to TRBJ1-1, with no clear D. Germline V lookup: CDR1 MNHEY, CDR2 SMNVEV (reference sequence). The CDR3 contains 14 residues. Trimming cost V 2 bases and J 1 base, with 8 bases left between them.

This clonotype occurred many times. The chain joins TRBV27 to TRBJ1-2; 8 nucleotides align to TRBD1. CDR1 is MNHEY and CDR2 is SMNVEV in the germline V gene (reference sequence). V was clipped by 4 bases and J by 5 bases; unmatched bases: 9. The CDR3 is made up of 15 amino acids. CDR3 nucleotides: TGTGCCAGCAGTTCGACAGGGGATCCGCTATATGGCTACACCTTC. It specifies CASSSTGDPLYGYTF.